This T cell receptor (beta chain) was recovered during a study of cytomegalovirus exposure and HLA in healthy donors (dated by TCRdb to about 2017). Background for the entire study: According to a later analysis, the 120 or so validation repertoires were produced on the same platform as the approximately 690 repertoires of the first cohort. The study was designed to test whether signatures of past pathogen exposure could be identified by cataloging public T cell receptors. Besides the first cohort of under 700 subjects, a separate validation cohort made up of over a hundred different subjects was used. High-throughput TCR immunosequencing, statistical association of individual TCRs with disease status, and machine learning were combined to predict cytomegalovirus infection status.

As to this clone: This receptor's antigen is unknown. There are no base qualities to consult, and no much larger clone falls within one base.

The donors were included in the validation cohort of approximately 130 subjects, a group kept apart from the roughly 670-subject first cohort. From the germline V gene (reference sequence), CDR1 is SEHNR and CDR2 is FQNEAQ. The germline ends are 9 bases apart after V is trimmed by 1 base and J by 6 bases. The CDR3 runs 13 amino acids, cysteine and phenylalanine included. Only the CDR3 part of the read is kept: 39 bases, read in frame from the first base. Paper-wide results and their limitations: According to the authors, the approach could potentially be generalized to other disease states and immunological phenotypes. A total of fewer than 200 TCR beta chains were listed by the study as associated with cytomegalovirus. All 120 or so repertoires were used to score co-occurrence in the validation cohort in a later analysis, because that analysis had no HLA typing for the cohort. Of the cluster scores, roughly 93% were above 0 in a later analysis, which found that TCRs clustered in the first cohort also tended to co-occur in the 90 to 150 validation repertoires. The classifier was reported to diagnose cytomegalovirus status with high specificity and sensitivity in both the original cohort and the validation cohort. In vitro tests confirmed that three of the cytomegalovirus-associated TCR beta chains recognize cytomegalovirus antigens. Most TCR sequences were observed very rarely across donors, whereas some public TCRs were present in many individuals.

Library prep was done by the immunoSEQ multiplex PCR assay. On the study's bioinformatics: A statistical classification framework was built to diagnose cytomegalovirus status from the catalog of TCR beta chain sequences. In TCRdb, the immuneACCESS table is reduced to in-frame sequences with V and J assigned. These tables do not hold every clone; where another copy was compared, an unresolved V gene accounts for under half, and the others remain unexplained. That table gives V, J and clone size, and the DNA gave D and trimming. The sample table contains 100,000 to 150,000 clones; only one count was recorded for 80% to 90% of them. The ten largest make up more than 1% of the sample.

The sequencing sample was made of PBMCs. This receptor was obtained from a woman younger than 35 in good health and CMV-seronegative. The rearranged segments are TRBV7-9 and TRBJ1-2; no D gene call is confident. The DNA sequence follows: TGTGCCAGCAGCTTAGTTCCTATCCATGGCTACACCTTC. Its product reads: CASSLVPIHGYTF.